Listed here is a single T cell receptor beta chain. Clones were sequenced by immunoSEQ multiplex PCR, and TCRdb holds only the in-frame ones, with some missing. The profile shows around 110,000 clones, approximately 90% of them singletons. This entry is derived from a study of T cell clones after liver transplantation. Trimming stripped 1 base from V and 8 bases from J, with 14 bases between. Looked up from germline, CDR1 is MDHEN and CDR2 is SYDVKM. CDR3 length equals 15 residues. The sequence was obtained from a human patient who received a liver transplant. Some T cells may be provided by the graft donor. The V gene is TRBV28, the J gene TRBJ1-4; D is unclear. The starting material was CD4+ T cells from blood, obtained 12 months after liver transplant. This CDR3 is CASSLSEGFGEKLFF. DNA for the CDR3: TGTGCCAGCAGTTTATCCGAAGGGTTTGGCGAAAAACTGTTTTTT.